Each of the 7 T cell receptor beta chains below was sequenced from the same sample in a study of a mutant IDH1 vaccine in newly diagnosed glioma. Time point here: baseline, week 1 (first vaccination visit). Noted treatment: pre-vaccination baseline after standard-of-care therapy. Profiled with immunoSEQ multiplex PCR; TCRdb holds only in-frame clones, not every one. The sample includes about 68,000 clones, roughly 78% of them seen just once. This specimen was PBMCs, taken from a glioma patient treated with radiotherapy, temozolomide or both. The receptors derive from a man aged 50-60 years with glioma.

This sequence joins TRBV28 and TRBJ2-1, with 14 bases matching TRBD2. CDR1 MDHEN and CDR2 SYDVKM come from the germline V gene. V shed 6 bases, J shed 9 bases, and the junction held 7 bases outside the gene matches. This CDR3 comprises 15 residues. The CDR3 loop reads CASRLGLAGAIEQFF. The CDR3, as DNA: TGTGCCAGCAGGCTGGGACTAGCGGGGGCAATTGAGCAGTTCTTC.

This clone was seen once. The rearrangement uses TRBV27 and TRBJ2-7, with TRBD2 matching over 8 bases. Trimming at V came to 8 bases and at J to 0 bases, leaving 9 bases not matched to a gene. Germline values: CDR1 MNHEY, CDR2 SMNVEV (reference sequence). The CDR3 totals 15 residues. The DNA for the CDR3 is TGTGCCAGCCCTCCCGGGGGGGACCACTCCTACGAGCAGTACTTC. Its protein product is CASPPGGDHSYEQYF.

The gene calls are TRBV2 and TRBJ1-2; D is undetermined. Looked up from germline, CDR1 is SNHLY and CDR2 is FYNNEI. V gave up 1 base and J gave up 4 bases, with 7 bases separating them. This CDR3 contains 13 residues. The chain's CDR3 is CASSEEALYGYTF. The CDR3 nucleotides are TGTGCCAGCAGTGAAGAGGCCCTCTATGGCTACACCTTC.

This rearrangement joins TRBV7-2 to TRBJ2-7, with D possibly called TRBD1 or TRBD2 (5 bases each). The CDR3 covers 14 residues. In germline, CDR1 is SGHTA, CDR2 FQGNSA. V dropped 3 bases and J dropped 2 bases, with 11 bases sitting between them. The CDR3 reads CASSLQRGPYEQYF. CDR3 bases: TGTGCCAGCAGCTTGCAACGGGGCCCCTACGAGCAGTACTTC.

A few counts support this clone. V gene TRBV5-1 combines with J gene TRBJ2-7, with a weak D call TRBD1 (6 bases). The V and J ends lost 5 bases and 2 bases respectively, with 20 bases between them. Germline loops: CDR1 SGHRS, CDR2 YFSETQ. The CDR3 sequence is 16 residues long. CDR3 sequence (DNA): TGCGCCAGCAGAATTGGCAGGGGCGAGATTCCCTACGAGCAGTACTTC. Its translation is CASRIGRGEIPYEQYF.

This chain connects TRBV10-3 to TRBJ1-1; D is undetermined. Germline V CDR1 and CDR2: ENHRY, SYGVKD. V was clipped by 1 base and J by 1 base, with 10 bases between them. The CDR3 has 15 amino acids. The CDR3 sequence is CAISEFGIGNTEAFF. The DNA of the CDR3 is TGTGCCATCAGTGAGTTCGGAATCGGGAACACTGAAGCTTTCTTT.

The chain uses TRBV7-9 and TRBJ1-1; TRBD1 might be the D (5 bases). The CDR3 length is 14 residues. Germline assignment: CDR1 SEHNR and CDR2 FQNEAQ (reference sequence). Between the trimmed V and J ends, which lost 4 bases and 1 base, there was a span of 10 bases. The CDR3 nucleotides are TGTGCCAGCAGCTACCCCGGACAGAACACTGAAGCTTTCTTT. Residues: CASSYPGQNTEAFF. Based on the CDR3 plus reference TRBV7-9 and TRBJ1-1, the full variable domain is DTGVSQNPRHKITKRGQNVTFRCDPISEHNRLYWYRQTLGQGPEFLTYFQNEAQLEKSRLLSDRFSAERPKGSFSTLEIQRTEQGDSAMYLCASSYPGQNTEAFFGQGTRLTVV.